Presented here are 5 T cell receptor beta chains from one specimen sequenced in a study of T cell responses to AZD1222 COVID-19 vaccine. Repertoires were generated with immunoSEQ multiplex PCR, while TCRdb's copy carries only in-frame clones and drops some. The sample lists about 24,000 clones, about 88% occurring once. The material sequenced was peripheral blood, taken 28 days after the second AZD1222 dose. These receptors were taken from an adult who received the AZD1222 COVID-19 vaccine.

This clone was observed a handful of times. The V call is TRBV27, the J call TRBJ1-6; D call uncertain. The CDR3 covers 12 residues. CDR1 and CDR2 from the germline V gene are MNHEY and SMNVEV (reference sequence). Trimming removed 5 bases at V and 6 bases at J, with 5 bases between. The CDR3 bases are TGTGCCAGCAGTCCAACTAATTCACCCCTCCACTTT. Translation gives CASSPTNSPLHF.

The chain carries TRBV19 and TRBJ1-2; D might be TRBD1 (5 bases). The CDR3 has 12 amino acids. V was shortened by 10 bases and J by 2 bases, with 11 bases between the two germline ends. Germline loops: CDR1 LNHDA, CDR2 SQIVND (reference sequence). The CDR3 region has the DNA TGTGCCACGCGACAGACGAACTATGGCTACACCTTC. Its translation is CATRQTNYGYTF.

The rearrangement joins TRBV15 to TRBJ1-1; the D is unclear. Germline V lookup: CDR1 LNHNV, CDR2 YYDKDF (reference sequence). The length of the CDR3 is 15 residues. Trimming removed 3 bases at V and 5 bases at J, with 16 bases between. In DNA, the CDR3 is TGTGCCACCAGCAGCTTACAGACCCTGTTTACTGAAGCTTTCTTT. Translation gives CATSSLQTLFTEAFF.

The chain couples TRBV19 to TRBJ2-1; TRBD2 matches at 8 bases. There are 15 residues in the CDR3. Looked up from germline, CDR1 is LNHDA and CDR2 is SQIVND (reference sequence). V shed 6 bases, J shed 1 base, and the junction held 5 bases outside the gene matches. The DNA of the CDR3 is TGTGCCAGTAGCGGACTAGCCTGGTCCTACAATGAGCAGTTCTTC. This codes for CASSGLAWSYNEQFF.

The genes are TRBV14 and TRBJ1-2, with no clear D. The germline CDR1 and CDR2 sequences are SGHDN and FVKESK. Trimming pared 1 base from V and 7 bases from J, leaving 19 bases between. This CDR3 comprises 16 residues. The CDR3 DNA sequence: TGTGCCAGCAGCCAAGGAAAGACCCTCCGCTTCGGTGGCTACACCTTC. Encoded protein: CASSQGKTLRFGGYTF.